The next 23 T cell receptor beta chains were all read from a single sample in a study of cytomegalovirus exposure and HLA in healthy donors. PCR was performed using 60 Vbeta and 13 Jbeta primers. Repertoires were generated with immunoSEQ multiplex PCR, while TCRdb's copy carries only in-frame clones and drops some. Altogether approximately 170,000 clones are present, roughly 80% being singletons, with the ten largest covering approximately 2.1%. Material for sequencing was PBMCs. Every receptor here comes from a male donor in good health and CMV-seronegative.

This rearrangement joins TRBV15 to TRBJ1-4; D is perhaps TRBD1 (6 bases). The CDR3 covers 15 residues. V was clipped by 6 bases and J by 1 base, with 12 bases between them. Germline loops: CDR1 LNHNV, CDR2 YYDKDF (reference sequence). CDR3 coding DNA: TGTGCCACCAGTCCCAGGGGCTTAACTAATGAAAAACTGTTTTTT. Its translation: CATSPRGLTNEKLFF.

The chain couples TRBV11-2 to TRBJ2-1, with D possibly TRBD1 on 5 matching bases. V lost 4 bases and J lost 8, with 9 bases in between. Germline V lookup: CDR1 SGHAT, CDR2 FQNNGV. The CDR3 totals 12 residues. Written as DNA, the CDR3 is TGTGCCAGCAGCTCTAGGGGTTATGAGCAGTTCTTC. Its protein product is CASSSRGYEQFF.

Worth noting for this clone: An end of the junction differs from the germline gene, which may be a read error. The chain links TRBV7-9 to TRBJ2-7; 7 bases are shared with TRBD2. The CDR3 consists of 14 residues. Germline V CDR1 and CDR2: SEHNR, FQNEAQ (reference sequence). The chain's CDR3 is CSSSLVAGAYEQYF. In DNA, the CDR3 is TGTTCCAGCAGCTTAGTGGCGGGGGCCTACGAGCAGTACTTC.

This clone has more than one count but fewer than ten. The chain couples TRBV7-6 to TRBJ2-2, with D unresolved. Trimming shortened V by 5 bases and J by 0 bases, and 10 bases separated the two germline ends. CDR3 length equals 15 residues. Germline CDR1 reads SGHVS; CDR2 reads FNYEAQ. The CDR3 nucleotides read TGTGCCAGCAGCCCCATACGGTCGAACACCGGGGAGCTGTTTTTT. Translation: CASSPIRSNTGELFF.

The chain combines TRBV27 with TRBJ1-6, with 10 bases lining up with TRBD1. The CDR3 is 18 residues long. Germline assignment: CDR1 MNHEY and CDR2 SMNVEV (reference sequence). The V segment lost 10 bases and the J segment 3 bases; nucleotides outside the gene matches: 15. Here the CDR3 reads CATGPGQGRSLYNSPLHF. DNA for the CDR3: TGTGCCACCGGACCGGGACAGGGGAGATCCCTCTATAATTCACCCCTCCACTTT.

The rearrangement joins TRBV7-8 to TRBJ1-1; 7 bases agree with TRBD1. With V trimmed by 4 bases and J by 6 bases, 8 bases remained unmatched. CDR3 size: 14 residues. From germline, CDR1 is SGHVS and CDR2 FQNEAQ. The CDR3 DNA sequence: TGTGCCAGCAGCTCCCCCAGGGGGTCGGCTGAAGCTTTCTTT. Translating gives CASSSPRGSAEAFF.

The chain uses TRBV7-9 and TRBJ1-6; D call uncertain. CDR3 length equals 16 residues. Germline V gene sequence: CDR1 SEHNR, CDR2 FQNEAQ (reference sequence). V was trimmed by 6 bases and J by 0 bases, leaving 12 bases between them. The CDR3 is CASSAAASSYNSPLHF. In nucleotides, the CDR3 is TGTGCCAGCAGTGCAGCAGCGAGCTCCTATAATTCACCCCTCCACTTT.

V gene TRBV9 combines with J gene TRBJ1-6; tentative D call: TRBD1 (5 bases). V was clipped by 4 bases and J by 0 bases, with 14 bases between them. This CDR3 comprises 17 residues. Germline lookup yields CDR1 SGDLS and CDR2 YYNGEE. The chain's CDR3 is CASSPGWGDSYNSPLHF. In DNA form, the CDR3 reads TGTGCCAGCAGCCCGGGTTGGGGGGACTCCTATAATTCACCCCTCCACTTT.

The V and J genes are TRBV5-1 and TRBJ2-5, with D possibly being TRBD1 (6 bases). This CDR3 has 15 residues. V lost 2 bases and J 4 bases, leaving 15 bases between the germline ends. CDR1 and CDR2 (germline): SGHRS, YFSETQ. CDR3 DNA sequence: TGCGCCAGCAGCTTCGGACAGACGACGGTAGAGACCCAGTACTTC. Residues: CASSFGQTTVETQYF.

This chain connects TRBV7-2 to TRBJ2-2; D gene uncertain. CDR3 length equals 14 residues. Germline V gives CDR1 SGHTA, CDR2 FQGNSA. Between the trimmed V and J ends, which lost 0 bases and 5 bases, there was a span of 7 bases. The CDR3 loop reads CASSLAYGTGELFF. DNA of the CDR3: TGTGCCAGCAGCTTAGCATACGGGACCGGGGAGCTGTTTTTT.

V and J are TRBV4-1 and TRBJ2-7; 10 nucleotides align to TRBD2. The CDR3 loop spans 16 amino acids. Unmatched junction bases numbered 6, after V lost 0 bases and J lost 4 bases. The germline V gene encodes CDR1 MGHRA and CDR2 YSYEKL. This CDR3 is CASSQDLAGVGYEQYF. The CDR3 DNA reads TGCGCCAGCAGCCAAGATCTAGCGGGGGTTGGGTACGAGCAGTACTTC.

This clone has a single count. This sequence joins TRBV6-6 and TRBJ1-5; 10 positions match TRBD1. The J segment lost 5 bases and the V segment lost 7 bases, leaving 8 bases of the junction unmatched. Germline CDR1 is MNHNY and CDR2 is SVGAGI (reference sequence). CDR3 length: 15 amino acids. The CDR3 loop is CASIEGQGSYQPQHF. The DNA for the CDR3 is TGTGCCAGCATCGAGGGACAGGGGTCTTATCAGCCCCAGCATTTT.

V gene TRBV6-5 combines with J gene TRBJ2-2; 9 bases are a match to TRBD1. V was pared by 4 bases and J by 4 bases, with 7 bases of the junction left unmatched. Per the germline V gene, CDR1 is MNHEY and CDR2 is SVGAGI. This CDR3 contains 16 residues. The DNA of the CDR3 is TGTGCCAGCAGTTCTTTCCGGGACAGGGCCACCGGGGAGCTGTTTTTT. Its protein is CASSSFRDRATGELFF.

The V and J genes are TRBV9 and TRBJ2-5; the D is unclear. The germline V gene has CDR1 SGDLS and CDR2 YYNGEE. This CDR3 contains 15 residues. V was shortened by 0 bases and J by 3 bases, with 12 bases between the two germline ends. As DNA, the CDR3 is TGTGCCAGCAGCGTAGGGAGCAGACCCAAAGAGACCCAGTACTTC. Its translation is CASSVGSRPKETQYF. Full variable domain (outside the CDR3, taken from reference TRBV9 and TRBJ2-5): DSGVTQTPKHLITATGQRVTLRCSPRSGDLSVYWYQQSLDQGLQFLIQYYNGEERAKGNILERFSAQQFPDLHSELNLSSLELGDSALYFCASSVGSRPKETQYFGPGTRLLVL.

V usage is TRBV4-3 and J usage is TRBJ1-5; TRBD1 might be the D (5 bases). With 0 bases removed from V and 2 bases from J, the gap between germline ends came to 11 bases. This CDR3 comprises 16 residues. CDR1 is LGHNA, CDR2 YSLEER, per germline. CDR3 region: CASSQDQGNGNQPQHF. The CDR3 region has the DNA TGCGCCAGCAGCCAAGATCAGGGAAACGGCAATCAGCCCCAGCATTTT.

V gene TRBV12-5 combines with J gene TRBJ2-1; D gene uncertain. Germline V CDR1 and CDR2: LGHNT, FRNRAP. This CDR3 spans 13 amino acids. V was pared by 1 base and J by 9 bases, with 10 bases between. As DNA, the CDR3 is TGTGCTAGTGGTTTGGAGAGTGCTACTGAGCAGTTCTTC. This translates into CASGLESATEQFF.

The chain employs TRBV10-3 and TRBJ2-1; D is perhaps TRBD2 (5 bases). V lost 8 bases to trimming and J lost 3 bases, with 11 bases between them. Germline-derived CDR1 and CDR2 are ENHRY and SYGVKD. The CDR3 is 13 amino acids. CDR3 protein: CAIGSSNYNEQFF. The CDR3, as DNA: TGTGCCATCGGGTCTAGCAACTACAATGAGCAGTTCTTC.

The J gene is TRBJ2-5, the V gene TRBV29-1; 7 bases line up with TRBD1. After removal of 4 bases from V and 1 base from J, the junction contained 12 bases not matched to a gene. Germline V gene lookup returns CDR1 SQVTM and CDR2 ANQGSEA. The CDR3 extends over 16 amino acids. CDR3 nucleotides: TGCAGCGTTGGGAAAGCAGGGGACAGCCTCCAAGAGACCCAGTACTTC. Translation gives CSVGKAGDSLQETQYF.

The chain joins TRBV5-4 to TRBJ1-2, with 7 bases lining up with TRBD1. The trim removed 0 bases at V and 4 bases at J, leaving 3 bases unmatched. The CDR3 spans 14 residues. The germline V gene has CDR1 SGHNT and CDR2 YYREEE (reference sequence). CDR3 coding DNA: TGTGCCAGCAGCTTGGCGGACAGGCGCTATGGCTACACCTTC. As protein: CASSLADRRYGYTF.

The chain has TRBV29-1 and TRBJ1-2; no definite D call. Germline lookup yields CDR1 SQVTM and CDR2 ANQGSEA. The CDR3 contains 11 residues. V was pared by 8 bases and J by 4 bases, with 11 bases between. CDR3 region: CSTSNVYGYTF. DNA of the CDR3: TGCAGCACATCCAATGTCTATGGCTACACCTTC.

In DNA, the CDR3 is TGTGCCATCAGACTAGCGGGAGACAATGAGCAGTTCTTC. Translated, it gives CAIRLAGDNEQFF. This rearrangement joins TRBV10-3 to TRBJ2-1, with TRBD2 matching 11 bases. The length of the CDR3 is 13 residues. Germline-derived CDR1 and CDR2 are ENHRY and SYGVKD. J lost 5 bases, V lost 6 bases, and 0 bases had no gene match.

This clone was seen a handful of times. V and J are TRBV5-1 and TRBJ2-3; 8 nucleotides line up with TRBD2. Trimming cost V 7 bases and J 2 bases; bases outside gene matches: 9. Germline-derived CDR1 and CDR2 are SGHRS and YFSETQ. The length of the CDR3 is 15 residues. The CDR3 reads CASFLAGGSTDTQYF. The CDR3 DNA sequence: TGCGCCAGCTTCCTGGCGGGGGGCTCCACAGATACGCAGTATTTT. Full variable domain (outside the CDR3, taken from reference TRBV5-1 and TRBJ2-3): KAGVTQTPRYLIKTRGQQVTLSCSPISGHRSVSWYQQTPGQGLQFLFEYFSETQRNKGNFPGRFSGRQFSNSRSEMNVSTLELGDSALYLCASFLAGGSTDTQYFGPGTRLTVL.

V usage is TRBV11-2 and J usage is TRBJ2-1; TRBD2 matches 8 bases. The CDR3 has 15 residues. Trimming took 3 bases from V and 2 from J; bases not matched to a gene: 3. Germline lookup yields CDR1 SGHAT and CDR2 FQNNGV. CDR3 in amino acids: CASSFHSGAYNEQFF. CDR3 coding DNA: TGTGCCAGCAGCTTCCATAGCGGGGCCTACAATGAGCAGTTCTTC.